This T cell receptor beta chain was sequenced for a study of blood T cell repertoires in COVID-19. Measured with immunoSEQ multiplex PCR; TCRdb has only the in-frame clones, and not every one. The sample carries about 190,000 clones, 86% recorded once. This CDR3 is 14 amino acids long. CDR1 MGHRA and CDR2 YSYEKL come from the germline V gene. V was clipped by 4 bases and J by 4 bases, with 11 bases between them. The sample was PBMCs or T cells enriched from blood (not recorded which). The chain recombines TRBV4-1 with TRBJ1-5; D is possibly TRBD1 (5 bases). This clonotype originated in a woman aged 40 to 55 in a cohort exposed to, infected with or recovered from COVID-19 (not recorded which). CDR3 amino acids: CASSRLGGNQPQHF. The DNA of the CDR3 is TGCGCCAGCAGCCGTCTTGGGGGGAATCAGCCCCAGCATTTT.